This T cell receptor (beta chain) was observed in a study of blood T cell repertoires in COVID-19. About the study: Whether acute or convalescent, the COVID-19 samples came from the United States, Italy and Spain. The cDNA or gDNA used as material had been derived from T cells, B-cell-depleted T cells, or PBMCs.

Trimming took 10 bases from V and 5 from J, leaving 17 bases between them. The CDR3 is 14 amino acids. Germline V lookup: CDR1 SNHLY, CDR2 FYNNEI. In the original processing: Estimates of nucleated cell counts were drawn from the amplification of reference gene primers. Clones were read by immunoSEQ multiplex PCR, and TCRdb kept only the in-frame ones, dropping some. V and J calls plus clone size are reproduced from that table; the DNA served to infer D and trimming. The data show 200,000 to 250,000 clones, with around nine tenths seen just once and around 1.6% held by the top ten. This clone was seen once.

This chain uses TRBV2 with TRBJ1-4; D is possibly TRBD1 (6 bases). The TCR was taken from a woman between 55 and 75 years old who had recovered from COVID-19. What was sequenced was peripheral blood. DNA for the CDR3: TGTGCCACCGCGGAGCAGGGGCAGAATGAAAAACTGTTTTTT. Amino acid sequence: CATAEQGQNEKLFF.